Below, 32 T cell receptor beta chains from the same sample are listed, as sequenced in a study of T cells in localized non-small cell lung cancer. Measured with immunoSEQ multiplex PCR; TCRdb has only the in-frame clones, and not every one. Here the sample spans some 31,000 clones, more than 70% being singletons. Sequencing was performed on peripheral blood, taken before any cancer treatment. The receptors shown here come from a woman between 35 and 75 years old with stage I lung adenocarcinoma.

Only a few counts were recorded for this clone. The chain recombines TRBV4-3 with TRBJ1-4; D ambiguous. From germline, CDR1 is LGHNA and CDR2 YSLEER. This CDR3 region has 16 residues. The germline V and J ends were trimmed by 1 base and 3 bases, with 12 bases remaining between them. In DNA form, the CDR3 reads TGCGCCAGCAGCCAAGTGTATGGGTCGTCTAATGAAAAACTGTTTTTT. Amino acid sequence: CASSQVYGSSNEKLFF.

V usage is TRBV7-3 and J usage is TRBJ2-7; 9 bases align to TRBD2. Trimming at V came to 5 bases and at J to 0 bases, leaving 2 bases not matched to a gene. The germline V gene has CDR1 SGHTA and CDR2 FQGTGA. The CDR3 consists of 14 residues. CDR3 DNA sequence: TGTGCCAGCAGCCTTAGCGGGGGCTCCTACGAGCAGTACTTC. Its protein product is CASSLSGGSYEQYF.

The chain has TRBV12-5 and TRBJ1-3; no firm D call. Deletions cut 6 bases from V and 1 base from J, with 10 bases between. Germline CDR1 is LGHNT and CDR2 is FRNRAP. The CDR3 covers 14 residues. This CDR3 reads CASGHAASGNTIYF. In DNA form, the CDR3 reads TGTGCTAGTGGCCATGCGGCGTCTGGAAACACCATATATTTT.

CDR3 residues: CAIKGDTQETQYF. The CDR3 nucleotides are TGTGCCATCAAGGGGGACACCCAAGAGACCCAGTACTTC. The rearrangement links TRBV10-3 to TRBJ2-5; tentatively, D is TRBD1 (6 bases). V was trimmed by 7 bases and J by 1 base, leaving 10 bases between them. Germline values: CDR1 ENHRY, CDR2 SYGVKD. The CDR3 runs to 13 residues.

V usage is TRBV7-8 and J usage is TRBJ2-7, with 12 nucleotides matching TRBD2. Germline assignment: CDR1 SGHVS and CDR2 FQNEAQ. CDR3 length: 16 amino acids. V was pared by 5 bases and J by 2 bases, with 7 bases of the junction left unmatched. In nucleotides, the CDR3 is TGTGCCAGCAGCCAATTAGGACTAGCGGGGACCTACGAGCAGTACTTC. Translation gives CASSQLGLAGTYEQYF.

The chain has TRBV7-2 and TRBJ1-1, with 8 positions matching TRBD1. The CDR3 is 14 residues long. Unmatched junction bases numbered 3, after V lost 3 bases and J lost 3 bases. Germline V gene data show CDR1 as SGHTA and CDR2 as FQGNSA. The CDR3 region has the DNA TGTGCCAGCAGCTTGGACAGGGTGGACACTGAAGCTTTCTTT. It codes for CASSLDRVDTEAFF.

This clone came up once. Other DNA sequences of this sample code for an identical CDR3. The rearrangement uses TRBV5-1 and TRBJ2-7, with D tentatively TRBD1 (6 bases). With 2 bases removed from V and 5 bases from J, the gap between germline ends came to 11 bases. Germline V gene lookup returns CDR1 SGHRS and CDR2 YFSETQ. This CDR3 comprises 13 residues. The CDR3 spells CASSFVQGDEQYF. Here the CDR3 DNA reads TGCGCCAGCAGCTTCGTACAGGGTGACGAGCAGTACTTC.

The chain has TRBV19 and TRBJ2-1, with 8 bases aligning to TRBD2. The CDR3 is made up of 13 amino acids. After removal of 7 bases from V and 2 bases from J, the junction contained 1 base not matched to a gene. Germline-derived CDR1 and CDR2 are LNHDA and SQIVND (reference sequence). The CDR3 nucleotides are TGTGCCAGTAATAGCGGGGCCTACAATGAGCAGTTCTTC. It translates to CASNSGAYNEQFF.

This chain links TRBV11-1 with TRBJ2-1; 8 bases are shared with TRBD1. The germline gives CDR1 SGHAT, CDR2 FQDESV (reference sequence). The junction had 13 bases not matched to a gene; V was cut back by 10 bases and J by 8 bases. This CDR3 comprises 14 residues. The CDR3 spells CAIQSSTGVDEQFF. The DNA of the CDR3 is TGTGCCATCCAATCGTCGACAGGGGTGGATGAGCAGTTCTTC.

The chain joins TRBV7-6 to TRBJ1-1; no definite D call. Deletions cut 3 bases from V and 0 bases from J, with 17 bases between. The germline V gene encodes CDR1 SGHVS and CDR2 FNYEAQ. The CDR3 is made up of 17 amino acids. Here the CDR3 reads CASSFSVSGTMNTEAFF. The CDR3 coding sequence is TGTGCCAGCAGCTTTTCGGTCTCGGGAACCATGAACACTGAAGCTTTCTTT.

The rearrangement joins TRBV6-5 to TRBJ2-1; a weak D match, TRBD2 (6 bases). The CDR3 contains 13 residues. V was cut by 8 bases and J by 8 bases, with 16 bases left in between. Germline V gives CDR1 MNHEY, CDR2 SVGAGI. In nucleotides, the CDR3 is TGTGCCAGCCGCAGGCGGGATGGCGATGAGCAGTTCTTC. The encoded protein is CASRRRDGDEQFF.

This clone has just a few counts. The chain carries TRBV19 and TRBJ1-1; D gene ambiguous. The germline gives CDR1 LNHDA, CDR2 SQIVND (reference sequence). This CDR3 spans 16 amino acids. The V end was cut by 5 bases, the J end by 1 base, with 17 bases between. This chain's CDR3 is CASSPRTLAANTEAFF. As DNA, the CDR3 is TGTGCCAGTAGTCCTCGGACGCTGGCGGCGAACACTGAAGCTTTCTTT.

The rearrangement joins TRBV7-3 to TRBJ2-5; D ambiguous. Germline V lookup: CDR1 SGHTA, CDR2 FQGTGA. The V gene lost 2 bases and the J gene lost 5 bases, with 15 bases spanning the gap. The CDR3 covers 15 residues. As DNA, the CDR3 is TGTGCCAGCAGCTTAGACGGGCTCCCCTGGGAGACCCAGTACTTC. Protein sequence: CASSLDGLPWETQYF.

This chain connects TRBV9 to TRBJ1-6; D is unclear. This CDR3 is built from 12 residues. The V and J ends lost 5 bases and 6 bases respectively, with 6 bases between them. CDR1 SGDLS and CDR2 YYNGEE come from the germline V gene. CDR3 region: CASSGSNSPLHF. In DNA form, the CDR3 reads TGTGCCAGCAGTGGTTCTAATTCACCCCTCCACTTT. Variable domain in full (rest from reference TRBV9 and TRBJ1-6): DSGVTQTPKHLITATGQRVTLRCSPRSGDLSVYWYQQSLDQGLQFLIQYYNGEERAKGNILERFSAQQFPDLHSELNLSSLELGDSALYFCASSGSNSPLHFGNGTRLTVT.

J is TRBJ2-7 and V is TRBV11-2; 16 bases align to TRBD2. The CDR3 length is 15 residues. Germline CDR1 SGHAT, CDR2 FQNNGV. After removal of 5 bases from V and 2 bases from J, the junction contained 0 bases not matched to a gene. The CDR3 bases are TGTGCCAGCAGCGGGACTAGCGGGGGGGCCTACGAGCAGTACTTC. It codes for CASSGTSGGAYEQYF. The full variable domain, its missing parts supplied by reference TRBV11-2 and TRBJ2-7, is EAGVAQSPRYKIIEKRQSVAFWCNPISGHATLYWYQQILGQGPKLLIQFQNNGVVDDSQLPKDRFSAERLKGVDSTLKIQPAKLEDSAVYLCASSGTSGGAYEQYFGPGTRLTVT.

Concerning this clone: At one boundary the junction diverges from the germline segment, which might be a read error. V and J are TRBV6-5 and TRBJ1-3, with 9 bases matching TRBD1. CDR3 length equals 14 residues. Looked up from germline, CDR1 is MNHEY and CDR2 is SVGAGI. CDR3 residues: CASSSPGQGSTIYF. The CDR3 coding sequence is TGTGCCAGCAGTTCCCCGGGACAGGGAAGCACCATATATTTT.

The rearrangement links TRBV7-9 to TRBJ1-1; tentative D call: TRBD1 (6 bases). Germline CDR1 and CDR2: SEHNR and FQNEAQ (reference sequence). There are 13 residues in the CDR3. With 8 bases removed from V and 1 base from J, the gap between germline ends came to 11 bases. The CDR3 region has the DNA TGTGCCAGCTCAAGGGGGAAGAACACTGAAGCTTTCTTT. Protein product: CASSRGKNTEAFF.

This clone was seen a handful of times. The chain employs TRBV19 and TRBJ1-3; D gene ambiguous. The CDR3 is 14 amino acids. Trimming removed 5 bases at V and 2 bases at J, with 10 bases between. From germline, CDR1 is LNHDA and CDR2 SQIVND (reference sequence). CDR3 coding DNA: TGTGCCAGTAGTTTTTCCTTAGCTGGAAACACCATATATTTT. Translating gives CASSFSLAGNTIYF.

The rearrangement uses TRBV9 and TRBJ1-2; no definite D call. This CDR3 has 16 amino acids. V was pared by 0 bases and J by 0 bases, with 12 bases between. The germline V gene encodes CDR1 SGDLS and CDR2 YYNGEE. The CDR3 is CASSVGLAEANYGYTF. CDR3 DNA sequence: TGTGCCAGCAGCGTAGGACTCGCGGAAGCTAACTATGGCTACACCTTC. The full variable domain, rest sourced from reference TRBV9 and TRBJ1-2, is DSGVTQTPKHLITATGQRVTLRCSPRSGDLSVYWYQQSLDQGLQFLIQYYNGEERAKGNILERFSAQQFPDLHSELNLSSLELGDSALYFCASSVGLAEANYGYTFGSGTRLTVV.

This clone was detected once. The rearrangement links TRBV10-1 to TRBJ2-7, with D perhaps matching TRBD1 (5 bases). Germline V CDR1 and CDR2: WNHNN, SYGVQD (reference sequence). V was cut by 8 bases and J by 2 bases, with 13 bases left in between. This CDR3 is 13 amino acids long. Here the CDR3 DNA reads TGCGCCAGCGCCGAGGCAGGGACCTACGAGCAGTACTTC. This sequence encodes CASAEAGTYEQYF.

The gene calls are TRBV7-9 and TRBJ2-1; D unresolved. Germline V gene sequence: CDR1 SEHNR, CDR2 FQNEAQ (reference sequence). V dropped 4 bases and J dropped 9 bases, with 4 bases sitting between them. CDR3 length equals 10 residues. The CDR3 bases are TGTGCCAGCAGCTGGCCTGAGCAGTTCTTC. It encodes CASSWPEQFF. The whole variable domain, filled in from reference TRBV7-9 and TRBJ2-1, reads DTGVSQNPRHKITKRGQNVTFRCDPISEHNRLYWYRQTLGQGPEFLTYFQNEAQLEKSRLLSDRFSAERPKGSFSTLEIQRTEQGDSAMYLCASSWPEQFFGPGTRLTVL.

The chain employs TRBV9 and TRBJ2-2, with D perhaps TRBD1 or TRBD2 (5 bases each). Trimming removed 2 bases from V and 3 bases from J, with 17 bases in between. Per the germline V gene, CDR1 is SGDLS and CDR2 is YYNGEE. The CDR3 is made up of 17 amino acids. This CDR3 is CASSVYPFLGDTGELFF. As DNA, the CDR3 is TGTGCCAGCAGCGTTTATCCTTTTCTGGGGGACACCGGGGAGCTGTTTTTT.

The CDR3: CASSRSEGRGNTIYF. The CDR3 DNA reads as TGTGCCAGCAGTCGCTCAGAGGGGCGAGGAAACACCATATATTTT. The chain is built from TRBV6-5 and TRBJ1-3; a weak D match, TRBD1 (5 bases). Germline CDR1 is MNHEY and CDR2 is SVGAGI. The CDR3 spans 15 residues. V shed 5 bases and J shed 4 bases, with 15 bases lying between them.

This clone came up once. The CDR3 DNA is TGTGCCAGCAGCTTAAGACAGGGGGTAATTGAAAAACTGTTTTTT. This codes for CASSLRQGVIEKLFF. The chain has TRBV7-9 and TRBJ1-4; TRBD1 agrees at 9 bases. The CDR3 runs to 15 residues. Germline V gene data show CDR1 as SEHNR and CDR2 as FQNEAQ (reference sequence). Trimming took 2 bases from V and 7 from J; bases not matched to a gene: 5.

The chain uses TRBV29-1 and TRBJ2-7; TRBD2 agrees at 8 bases. The CDR3 spans 17 residues. CDR1 SQVTM and CDR2 ANQGSEA come from the germline V gene. The junction had 19 bases not matched to a gene; V was cut back by 6 bases and J by 3 bases. CDR3: CSVAGLLGGGLYYEQYF. The CDR3 coding sequence is TGCAGCGTCGCCGGTTTGTTGGGCGGGGGGCTGTACTACGAGCAGTACTTC.

This clone has only one observation. V is TRBV7-3 and J is TRBJ2-5; D is uncertain. The length of the CDR3 is 13 residues. V lost 1 base, J lost 5 bases, and 8 bases lay in between. The V gene's germline CDR1 is SGHTA and CDR2 FQGTGA. CDR3 protein: CASSLKLMETQYF. The DNA of the CDR3 is TGTGCCAGCAGCTTAAAATTGATGGAGACCCAGTACTTC.

The chain uses TRBV7-9 and TRBJ1-4; D is undetermined. The CDR3 totals 15 residues. Trimming stripped 1 base from V and 2 bases from J, with 8 bases between. Germline V CDR1 and CDR2: SEHNR, FQNEAQ (reference sequence). CDR3 amino acids: CASSLGLRTNEKLFF. CDR3 DNA sequence: TGTGCCAGCAGCTTAGGGTTAAGGACTAATGAAAAACTGTTTTTT.

Here the CDR3 reads CASSYSRTSTYNEQFF. The CDR3 DNA sequence: TGTGCCAGCAGTTACTCTCGGACTAGTACCTACAATGAGCAGTTCTTC. This chain connects TRBV6-5 to TRBJ2-1, with TRBD2 identical over 7 bases. This CDR3 is built from 16 residues. V lost 0 bases to trimming and J lost 2 bases; unmatched junction nucleotides: 4. Germline values: CDR1 MNHEY, CDR2 SVGAGI.

The chain links TRBV9 to TRBJ2-7, with D possibly being TRBD1 or TRBD2 (5 bases each). Trimming left V 2 bases short and J 3 bases short, with 6 bases between. The CDR3 is made up of 12 amino acids. The V gene's germline CDR1 is SGDLS and CDR2 YYNGEE. The CDR3 DNA reads TGTGCCAGCAGCGTTGGGGGCTACGAGCAGTACTTC. Protein: CASSVGGYEQYF.

The genes are TRBV7-2 and TRBJ2-1; perhaps TRBD1 as D (6 bases). The germline CDR1 and CDR2 sequences are SGHTA and FQGNSA. The CDR3 extends over 17 amino acids. V shed 0 bases and J shed 0 bases, with 12 bases lying between them. Written as DNA, the CDR3 is TGTGCCAGCAGCTTAGCGCCGGACAGTCTCTCCTACAATGAGCAGTTCTTC. Protein product: CASSLAPDSLSYNEQFF.

V is TRBV5-4 and J is TRBJ2-5, with 10 nucleotides matching TRBD2. CDR3 length: 16 amino acids. V lost 1 base, J lost 5 bases, and 8 bases stayed unmatched. Looked up from germline, CDR1 is SGHNT and CDR2 is YYREEE (reference sequence). The CDR3: CASSLPSGGLGETQYF. CDR3 coding DNA: TGTGCCAGCAGCTTGCCTAGCGGGGGCCTCGGGGAGACCCAGTACTTC.

The CDR3 DNA follows: TGTGCCAGTAGAATCAGCGGGGGGGAGGTAACGGCAGATACGCAGTATTTT. Amino acid sequence: CASRISGGEVTADTQYF. The rearrangement links TRBV19 to TRBJ2-3, with 10 bases matching TRBD2. The CDR3 is 17 residues long. The germline CDR1 and CDR2 sequences are LNHDA and SQIVND (reference sequence). The junction had 13 bases not matched to a gene; V was cut back by 6 bases and J by 4 bases.